This TCR beta chain came from a study of control samples from healthy donors and cancer patients. Clones were sequenced by immunoSEQ multiplex PCR, and TCRdb holds only the in-frame ones, with some missing. The sample consists of under 65,000 clones, approximately 86% of them appearing once. The germline V gene has CDR1 SGHRS and CDR2 YFSETQ. The CDR3 is 16 residues long. The V and J ends lost 4 bases and 3 bases respectively, with 18 bases between them. The chain has TRBV5-1 and TRBJ2-3; tentatively, D is TRBD2 (6 bases). The TCR sequence derives from a woman between 45 and 60 years old with lung cancer. The specimen was PBMCs. The CDR3 is CASSPGLVFSTDTQYF. Written as DNA, the CDR3 is TGCGCCAGCAGCCCGGGACTCGTTTTCTCAACAGATACGCAGTATTTT. The full variable domain, in which reference TRBV5-1 and TRBJ2-3 provide the parts outside the CDR3, is KAGVTQTPRYLIKTRGQQVTLSCSPISGHRSVSWYQQTPGQGLQFLFEYFSETQRNKGNFPGRFSGRQFSNSRSEMNVSTLELGDSALYLCASSPGLVFSTDTQYFGPGTRLTVL.